The sample holds many counts of the clone carrying this TCR beta chain. What it binds is not known. This sample was taken from a study of blood T cells in healthy people across ages. At the level of the study: About one barcoded beta molecule per two T cells was captured by template switching. Study observations and caveats: Observed TCR beta diversity showed a strong correlation with the percentage of naive T cells as measured by flow cytometry.

Sample-barcoded 5' priming and a J-beta primer mix drove a second PCR of roughly 7 to 11 cycles. TCRdb processed the 5' RACE reads anew with MiXCR; each CDR3 protein has one entry. The profile shows about 1.7 million distinct CDR3 sequences, 28% of them singletons. Caucasian, healthy and from Russia, the donors were aged between 6 and 90. Germline CDR1 and CDR2: SGHTA and FQGNSA. V shed 5 bases and J shed 5 bases, with 13 bases lying between them. This CDR3 region has 13 residues. The chain joins TRBV7-2 to TRBJ2-7; a weak D match, TRBD2 (6 bases). Sequenced material: blood. The receptor comes from a woman between 25 and 40 years old in good health. The CDR3 region has the DNA TGTGCCAGCAGCCCCCCGGGGGTGCACGAGCAGTACTTC. Residues: CASSPPGVHEQYF.